This is a list of T cell receptor beta chains from one sample in a study of shared clonotypes between healthy human individuals. Repertoires were generated with immunoSEQ multiplex PCR, while TCRdb's copy carries only in-frame clones and drops some. This sample has 1.5 million to 2.5 million clones, with just under 95% found just once. The sequencing input was naive CD8+ T cells sorted from blood. These TCRs come from a young man in good health. CDR3s include the opening cysteine and the closing phenylalanine or tryptophan. The D gene is left open where the match is weak. Only some rows state a clone size, as once, few, many or a class for expanded clones.

CDR3 length: 14; clone size: -; J gene: TRBJ1-1; V gene: TRBV5-1; D gene: TRBD1; CDR3 DNA: TGCGCCAGCAGCATAAGGACAGGCAACACTGAAGCTTTCTTT; CDR3 protein: CASSIRTGNTEAFF
CDR3 length: 14; clone size: -; J gene: TRBJ2-5; V gene: TRBV11-2; D gene: -; CDR3 DNA: TGTGCCAGCAGCCCATGGAACGGTTCGGGGACCCAGTACTTC; CDR3 protein: CASSPWNGSGTQYF
CDR3 length: 13; clone size: few; J gene: TRBJ1-2; V gene: TRBV7-9; D gene: -; CDR3 DNA: TGTGCCAGCAGCTTAGCTAGCCCTAACGGCTACACCTTC; CDR3 protein: CASSLASPNGYTF
CDR3 length: 15; clone size: -; J gene: TRBJ2-7; V gene: TRBV7-9; D gene: TRBD2; CDR3 DNA: TGTGCCAGCAGCTTAGAGGTAGCGGGGGTGTGGGAGCAGTACTTC; CDR3 protein: CASSLEVAGVWEQYF
CDR3 length: 14; clone size: -; J gene: TRBJ2-3; V gene: TRBV30; D gene: -; CDR3 DNA: TGTGCCTGGAATTCCGCGGGTAGCACAGATACGCAGTATTTT; CDR3 protein: CAWNSAGSTDTQYF
CDR3 length: 14; clone size: -; J gene: TRBJ2-7; V gene: TRBV5-4; D gene: -; CDR3 DNA: TGTGCCAGCAGCTTGGGGGTCGGGGGCTACGAGCAGTACTTC; CDR3 protein: CASSLGVGGYEQYF
CDR3 length: 15; clone size: -; J gene: TRBJ2-1; V gene: TRBV5-4; D gene: -; CDR3 DNA: TGTGCCAGCAGCCCGGTGGGTATAGCGAACAATGAGCAGTTCTTC; CDR3 protein: CASSPVGIANNEQFF
CDR3 length: 17; clone size: -; J gene: TRBJ2-1; V gene: TRBV14; D gene: TRBD2; CDR3 DNA: TGTGCCAGCAGCCAAGGGGGTCGACTAGCGCCCTACAATGAGCAGTTCTTC; CDR3 protein: CASSQGGRLAPYNEQFF
CDR3 length: 16; clone size: few; J gene: TRBJ1-3; V gene: TRBV5-4; D gene: -; CDR3 DNA: TGTGCCAGCAGCCTAGGGCAGGGCTTCTCTGGAAACACCATATATTTT; CDR3 protein: CASSLGQGFSGNTIYF
CDR3 length: 16; clone size: -; J gene: TRBJ2-3; V gene: TRBV5-1; D gene: TRBD2; CDR3 DNA: TGCGCCAGCAGCTTCCTAGCGGTTCCTAGCACAGATACGCAGTATTTT; CDR3 protein: CASSFLAVPSTDTQYF
CDR3 length: 15; clone size: -; J gene: TRBJ2-2; V gene: TRBV6-5; D gene: TRBD1; CDR3 DNA: TGTGCCAGCAGTTACTCGACAGGGGGAGCCGGGGAGCTGTTTTTT; CDR3 protein: CASSYSTGGAGELFF
CDR3 length: 16; clone size: -; J gene: TRBJ2-7; V gene: TRBV11-2; D gene: TRBD2; CDR3 DNA: TGTGCCAGCAGCTTAGGCTTTGGCGGGAGGAGCGACGAGCAGTACTTC; CDR3 protein: CASSLGFGGRSDEQYF
CDR3 length: 14; clone size: -; J gene: TRBJ2-5; V gene: TRBV19; D gene: TRBD1; CDR3 DNA: TGTGCCAGTAGTTGGACAGGGGTGGCCGAGACCCAGTACTTC; CDR3 protein: CASSWTGVAETQYF
CDR3 length: 14; clone size: -; J gene: TRBJ2-7; V gene: TRBV2; D gene: TRBD1; CDR3 DNA: TGTGCCAGCAGTGAAGACCTGACAGGGGACGAGCAGTACTTC; CDR3 protein: CASSEDLTGDEQYF
CDR3 length: 12; clone size: -; J gene: TRBJ2-7; V gene: TRBV29-1; D gene: TRBD1; CDR3 DNA: TGCAGCGGTGTGACAGGGGGCTACGAGCAGTACTTC; CDR3 protein: CSGVTGGYEQYF
CDR3 length: 14; clone size: -; J gene: TRBJ1-2; V gene: TRBV19; D gene: -; CDR3 DNA: TGTGCCAGTAGTATAGACACCTATAACTATGGCTACACCTTC; CDR3 protein: CASSIDTYNYGYTF
CDR3 length: 14; clone size: -; J gene: TRBJ1-4; V gene: TRBV30; D gene: TRBD1; CDR3 DNA: TGTGCCTGGAGTTTGACAGGGGTAGGGGAAAAACTGTTTTTT; CDR3 protein: CAWSLTGVGEKLFF
CDR3 length: 14; clone size: -; J gene: TRBJ2-7; V gene: TRBV4-1; D gene: -; CDR3 DNA: TGCGCCAGCAGCCCGATGACAGATACCTACGAGCAGTACTTC; CDR3 protein: CASSPMTDTYEQYF
CDR3 length: 13; clone size: -; J gene: TRBJ1-1; V gene: TRBV30; D gene: -; CDR3 DNA: TGTGCCTGGAATTGCGGTACGATGACTGAAGCTTTCTTT; CDR3 protein: CAWNCGTMTEAFF
CDR3 length: 16; clone size: -; J gene: TRBJ2-1; V gene: TRBV27; D gene: -; CDR3 DNA: TGTGCCAGCAGCGGTAACCCTGGAGCGCGGTACAATGAGCAGTTCTTC; CDR3 protein: CASSGNPGARYNEQFF
CDR3 length: 15; clone size: -; J gene: TRBJ2-5; V gene: TRBV6-6; D gene: -; CDR3 DNA: TGTGCCAGCAGTTACTCGGGGGACCTCGGGGAGACCCAGTACTTC; CDR3 protein: CASSYSGDLGETQYF
CDR3 length: 13; clone size: -; J gene: TRBJ2-7; V gene: TRBV19; D gene: -; CDR3 DNA: TGTGCCAGTAGTGCCGGACAGTTCTACGAGCAGTACTTC; CDR3 protein: CASSAGQFYEQYF
CDR3 length: 15; clone size: -; J gene: TRBJ2-7; V gene: TRBV7-2; D gene: -; CDR3 DNA: TGTGCCAGCAGCTTAATTGAGGGGCCGTGGAGTGAGCAGTACTTC; CDR3 protein: CASSLIEGPWSEQYF